This T cell receptor (beta chain) was captured in a study of blood T cell repertoires in COVID-19. Overall study context: Samples representing acute and convalescent COVID-19 were sourced from the United States, Italy and Spain.

V gave up 8 bases and J gave up 2 bases, with 12 bases separating them. The CDR3 runs to 14 residues. The germline V gene has CDR1 MNHEY and CDR2 SMNVEV (reference sequence). This clone has only a few counts. The method was immunoSEQ multiplex PCR; TCRdb's version includes in-frame clones alone and lacks a portion of them. The sample includes under 150,000 clones, roughly 76% of them seen just once. The sequenced sample was peripheral blood. This TCR was recovered from a man aged 80 or over with acute or convalescent COVID-19. This rearrangement joins TRBV27 to TRBJ2-2; TRBD1 is a possible D gene (6 bases). The CDR3 sequence is CASGTGFNTGELFF. CDR3 sequence (DNA): TGTGCCAGCGGAACAGGGTTTAACACCGGGGAGCTGTTTTTT.